This T cell receptor beta chain came from a study of CD8+ T cells in alopecia areata. Sequencing templates came from extracted RNA that was reverse transcribed into cDNA. Some clones are missing from TCRdb's copy, which holds only in-frame ones; the method was immunoSEQ multiplex PCR. The table lists tens of thousands of clones, about three quarters of them singletons. The ends were cut back, 5 bases at V and 0 bases at J, with 11 bases in the middle. Germline V lookup: CDR1 MNHNS, CDR2 SASEGT. The CDR3 contains 14 residues. Input material: NKG2D-low CD8+ T cells sorted from blood. The origin of this receptor is a human donor with alopecia areata. The J gene is TRBJ2-7, the V gene TRBV6-1; D gene uncertain. The CDR3 loop reads CASSPQESSYEQYF. The CDR3 DNA follows: TGTGCCAGCAGTCCCCAGGAGAGCTCCTACGAGCAGTACTTC.